This T cell receptor (beta chain) was identified in a study of blood T cells in healthy people across ages. A J-beta primer mix and a sample-barcoded 5' primer were used in a second PCR of roughly 7 to 12 cycles. TCRdb fed the 5' RACE reads into MiXCR, producing one record per CDR3 protein. There are about 1.8 million distinct CDR3 sequences in the sample; just under 50% occur only once, and 2% to 2.5% lies in the top ten. With 4 bases clipped from V and 0 bases from J, the junction kept 12 bases outside the gene matches. The CDR3 covers 18 residues. Germline CDR1 reads DFQATT; CDR2 reads SNEGSKA (reference sequence).

The chain has TRBV20-1 and TRBJ2-6; 7 bases are shared with TRBD2. Input material: blood. This clonotype was sampled from a woman between 40 and 55 years old in good health. CDR3 sequence (DNA): TGCAGTGCTAAGGTCAGGGAGGGATTTAGCTCTGGGGCCAACGTCCTGACTTTC. This gives the protein CSAKVREGFSSGANVLTF.